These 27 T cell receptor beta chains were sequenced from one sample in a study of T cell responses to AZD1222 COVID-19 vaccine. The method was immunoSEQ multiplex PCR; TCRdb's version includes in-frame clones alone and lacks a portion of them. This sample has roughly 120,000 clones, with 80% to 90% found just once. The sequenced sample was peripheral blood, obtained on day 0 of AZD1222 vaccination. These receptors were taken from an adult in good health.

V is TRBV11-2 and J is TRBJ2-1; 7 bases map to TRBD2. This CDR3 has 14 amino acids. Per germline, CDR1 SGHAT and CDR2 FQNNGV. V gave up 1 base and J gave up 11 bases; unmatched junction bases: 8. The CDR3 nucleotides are TGTGCCAGCAGCTTAGTTGATTGGGGAGGGAAGCAGTTCTTC. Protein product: CASSLVDWGGKQFF.

DNA for the CDR3: TGCGCCAGCAGTGACCTCGTTTGGACAGATAATTCACCCCTCCACTTT. This gives the protein CASSDLVWTDNSPLHF. The J gene is TRBJ1-6, the V gene TRBV10-2, with D perhaps TRBD1 (6 bases). Germline loops: CDR1 WSHSY, CDR2 SAAADI. V lost 3 bases and J lost 5, with 14 bases in between. The CDR3 runs 16 residues.

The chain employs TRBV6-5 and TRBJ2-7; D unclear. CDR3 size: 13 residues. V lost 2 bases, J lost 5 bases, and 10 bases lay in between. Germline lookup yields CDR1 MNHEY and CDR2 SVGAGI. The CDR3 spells CASSYNHRDEQYF. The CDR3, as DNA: TGTGCCAGCAGTTACAACCACCGAGACGAGCAGTACTTC.

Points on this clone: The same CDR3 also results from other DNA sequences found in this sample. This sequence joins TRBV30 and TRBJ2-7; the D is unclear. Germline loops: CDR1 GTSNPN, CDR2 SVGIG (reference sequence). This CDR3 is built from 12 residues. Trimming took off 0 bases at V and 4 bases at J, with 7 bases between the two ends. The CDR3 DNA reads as TGTGCCTGGAGTGTCATCGGGTACGAGCAGTACTTC. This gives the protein CAWSVIGYEQYF.

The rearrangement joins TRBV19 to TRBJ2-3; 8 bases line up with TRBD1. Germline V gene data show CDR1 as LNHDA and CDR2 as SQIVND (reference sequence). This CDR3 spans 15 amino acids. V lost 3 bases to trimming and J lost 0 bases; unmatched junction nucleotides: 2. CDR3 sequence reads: CASSMGDRSTDTQYF. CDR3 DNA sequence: TGTGCCAGTAGTATGGGGGACAGGAGCACAGATACGCAGTATTTT.

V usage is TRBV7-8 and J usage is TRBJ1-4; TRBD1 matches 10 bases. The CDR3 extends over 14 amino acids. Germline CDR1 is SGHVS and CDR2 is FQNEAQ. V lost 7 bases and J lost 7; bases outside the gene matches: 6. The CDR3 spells CASTRTGGFEKLFF. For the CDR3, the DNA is TGTGCCAGCACTCGGACAGGGGGTTTTGAAAAACTGTTTTTT.

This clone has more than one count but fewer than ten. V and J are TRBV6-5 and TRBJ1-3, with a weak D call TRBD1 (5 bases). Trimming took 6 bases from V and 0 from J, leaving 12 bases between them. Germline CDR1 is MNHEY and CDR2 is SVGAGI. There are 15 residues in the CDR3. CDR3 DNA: TGTGCCAGCAGGGCCAACAGGTACTCTGGAAACACCATATATTTT. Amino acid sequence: CASRANRYSGNTIYF.

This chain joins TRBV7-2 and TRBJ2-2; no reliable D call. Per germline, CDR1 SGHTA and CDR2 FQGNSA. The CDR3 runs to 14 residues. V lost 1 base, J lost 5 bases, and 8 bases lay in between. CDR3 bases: TGTGCCAGCAGCTTAGTTAGCCGGACCGGGGAGCTGTTTTTT. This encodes CASSLVSRTGELFF.

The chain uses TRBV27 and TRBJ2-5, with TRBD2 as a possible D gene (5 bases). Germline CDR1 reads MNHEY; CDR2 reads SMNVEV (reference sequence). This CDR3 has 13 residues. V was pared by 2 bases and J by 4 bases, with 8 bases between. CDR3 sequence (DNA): TGTGCCAGCAGTTTAAGAACTAGAGAGACCCAGTACTTC. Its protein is CASSLRTRETQYF.

CDR3 DNA: TGTGCCAGCAGTGAATCGGGGCCAGGGGCGCTTTACAATGAGCAGTTCTTC. This gives the protein CASSESGPGALYNEQFF. The V call is TRBV25-1, the J call TRBJ2-1; weak D call: TRBD1 (6 bases). Per germline, CDR1 MGHDK and CDR2 SYGVNS. V shed 1 base and J shed 4 bases, with 17 bases lying between them. This CDR3 has 17 amino acids.

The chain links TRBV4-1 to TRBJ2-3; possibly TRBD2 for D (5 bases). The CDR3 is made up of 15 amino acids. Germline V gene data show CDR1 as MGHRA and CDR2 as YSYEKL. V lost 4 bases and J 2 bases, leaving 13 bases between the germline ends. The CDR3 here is CASSPAGGYTDTQYF. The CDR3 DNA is TGCGCCAGCAGCCCGGCCGGAGGATACACAGATACGCAGTATTTT.

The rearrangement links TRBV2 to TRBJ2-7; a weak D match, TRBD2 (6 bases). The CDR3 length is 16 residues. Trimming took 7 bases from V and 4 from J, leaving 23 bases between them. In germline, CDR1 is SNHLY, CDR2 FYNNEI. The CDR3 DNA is TGTGCCAGCAAAGGTTGGGACTCCCTTGAACGGTACGAGCAGTACTTC. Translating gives CASKGWDSLERYEQYF. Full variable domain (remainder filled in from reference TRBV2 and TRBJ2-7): EPEVTQTPSHQVTQMGQEVILRCVPISNHLYFYWYRQILGQKVEFLVSFYNNEISEKSEIFDDQFSVERPDGSNFTLKIRSTKLEDSAMYFCASKGWDSLERYEQYFGPGTRLTVT.

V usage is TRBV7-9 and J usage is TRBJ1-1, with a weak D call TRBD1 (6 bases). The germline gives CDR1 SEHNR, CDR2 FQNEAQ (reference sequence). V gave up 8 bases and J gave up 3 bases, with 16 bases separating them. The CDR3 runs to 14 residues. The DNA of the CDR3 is TGTGCCAGCTCCCTCTTGGGGGCTGACACTGAAGCTTTCTTT. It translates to CASSLLGADTEAFF. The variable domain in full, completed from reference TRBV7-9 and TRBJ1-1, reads DTGVSQNPRHKITKRGQNVTFRCDPISEHNRLYWYRQTLGQGPEFLTYFQNEAQLEKSRLLSDRFSAERPKGSFSTLEIQRTEQGDSAMYLCASSLLGADTEAFFGQGTRLTVV.

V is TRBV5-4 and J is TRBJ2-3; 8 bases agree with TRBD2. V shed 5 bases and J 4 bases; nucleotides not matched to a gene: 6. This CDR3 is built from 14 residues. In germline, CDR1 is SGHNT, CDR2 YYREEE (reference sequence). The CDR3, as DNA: TGTGCCAGCAGAACGGGGGGGGGCCCAGATACGCAGTATTTT. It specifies CASRTGGGPDTQYF.

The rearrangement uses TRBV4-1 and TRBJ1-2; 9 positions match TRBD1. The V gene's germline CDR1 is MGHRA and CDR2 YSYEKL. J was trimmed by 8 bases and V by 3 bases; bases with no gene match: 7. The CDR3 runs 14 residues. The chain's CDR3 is CASSHQGQGSGYTF. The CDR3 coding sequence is TGCGCCAGCAGCCACCAGGGACAGGGAAGCGGCTACACCTTC.

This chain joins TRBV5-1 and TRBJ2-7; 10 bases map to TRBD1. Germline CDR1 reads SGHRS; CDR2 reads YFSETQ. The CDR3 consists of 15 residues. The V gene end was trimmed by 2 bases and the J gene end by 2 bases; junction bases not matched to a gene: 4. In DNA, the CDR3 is TGCGCCAGCAGCTTAGAGGGGACAGGGGCCTACGAGCAGTACTTC. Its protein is CASSLEGTGAYEQYF.

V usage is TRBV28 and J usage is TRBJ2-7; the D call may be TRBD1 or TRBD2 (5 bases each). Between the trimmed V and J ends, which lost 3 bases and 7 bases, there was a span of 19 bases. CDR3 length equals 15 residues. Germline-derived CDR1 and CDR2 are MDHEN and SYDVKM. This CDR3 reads CASSFSGTGLQEQYF. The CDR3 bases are TGTGCCAGCAGTTTCAGCGGAACGGGGCTACAAGAGCAGTACTTC.

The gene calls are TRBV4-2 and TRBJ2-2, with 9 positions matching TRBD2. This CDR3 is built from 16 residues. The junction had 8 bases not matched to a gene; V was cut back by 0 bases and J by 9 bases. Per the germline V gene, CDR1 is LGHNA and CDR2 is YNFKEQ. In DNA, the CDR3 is TGTGCCAGCAGCCAAGAGCGGACTAGCGTGAGTCGGGAGCTGTTTTTT. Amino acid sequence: CASSQERTSVSRELFF.

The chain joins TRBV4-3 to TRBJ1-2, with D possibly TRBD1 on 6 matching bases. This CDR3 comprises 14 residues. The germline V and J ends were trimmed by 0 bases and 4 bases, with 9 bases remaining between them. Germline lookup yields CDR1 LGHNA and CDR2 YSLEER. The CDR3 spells CASSQDHRVYGYTF. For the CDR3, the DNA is TGCGCCAGCAGCCAAGATCACAGGGTCTATGGCTACACCTTC.

The CDR3 bases are TGTGCCAGCAGCCACACAGGGGAAGGAATCCAAGAGACCCAGTACTTC. This gives the protein CASSHTGEGIQETQYF. V gene TRBV7-9 combines with J gene TRBJ2-5, with 7 bases fitting TRBD1. Per the germline V gene, CDR1 is SEHNR and CDR2 is FQNEAQ (reference sequence). V shed 5 bases and J 1 base; nucleotides not matched to a gene: 10. The CDR3 contains 16 residues. Full variable domain (outside the CDR3, taken from reference TRBV7-9 and TRBJ2-5): DTGVSQNPRHKITKRGQNVTFRCDPISEHNRLYWYRQTLGQGPEFLTYFQNEAQLEKSRLLSDRFSAERPKGSFSTLEIQRTEQGDSAMYLCASSHTGEGIQETQYFGPGTRLLVL.

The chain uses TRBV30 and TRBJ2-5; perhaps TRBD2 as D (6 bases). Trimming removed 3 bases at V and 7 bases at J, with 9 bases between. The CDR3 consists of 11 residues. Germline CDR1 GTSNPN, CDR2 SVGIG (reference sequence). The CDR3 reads CAWRVSGTQYF. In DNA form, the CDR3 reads TGTGCCTGGAGAGTTAGCGGGACCCAGTACTTC.

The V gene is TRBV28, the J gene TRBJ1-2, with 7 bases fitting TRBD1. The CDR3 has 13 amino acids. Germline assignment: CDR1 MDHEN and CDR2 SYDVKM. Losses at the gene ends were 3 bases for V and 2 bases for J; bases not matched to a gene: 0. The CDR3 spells CASSFRGNYGYTF. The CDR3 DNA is TGTGCCAGCAGTTTCAGGGGGAACTATGGCTACACCTTC.

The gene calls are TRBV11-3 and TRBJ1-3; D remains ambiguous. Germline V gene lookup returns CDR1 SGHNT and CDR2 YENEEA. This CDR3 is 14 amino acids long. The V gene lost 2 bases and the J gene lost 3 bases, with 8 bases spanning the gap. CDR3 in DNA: TGTGCCAGCAGCTTAACTGGGATTGGAAACACCATATATTTT. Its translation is CASSLTGIGNTIYF.

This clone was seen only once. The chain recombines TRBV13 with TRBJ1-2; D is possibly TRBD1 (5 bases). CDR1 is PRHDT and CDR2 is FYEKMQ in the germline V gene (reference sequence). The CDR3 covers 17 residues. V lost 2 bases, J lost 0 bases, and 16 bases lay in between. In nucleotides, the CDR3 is TGTGCCAGCAGCTTAAGCCCCAGGGCAGGAGCTAACTATGGCTACACCTTC. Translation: CASSLSPRAGANYGYTF.

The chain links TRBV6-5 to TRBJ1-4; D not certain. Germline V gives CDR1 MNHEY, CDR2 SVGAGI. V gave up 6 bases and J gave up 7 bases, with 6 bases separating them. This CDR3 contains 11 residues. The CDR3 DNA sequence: TGTGCCAGCAGATCAGGTGAAAAACTGTTTTTT. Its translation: CASRSGEKLFF.

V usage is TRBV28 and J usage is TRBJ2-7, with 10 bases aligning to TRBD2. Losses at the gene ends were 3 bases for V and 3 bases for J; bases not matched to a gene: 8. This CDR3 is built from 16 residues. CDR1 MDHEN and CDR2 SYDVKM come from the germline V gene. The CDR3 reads CASSFAGLAEDYEQYF. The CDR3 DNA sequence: TGTGCCAGCAGTTTTGCAGGACTAGCGGAAGACTACGAGCAGTACTTC. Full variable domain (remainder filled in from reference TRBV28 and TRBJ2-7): DVKVTQSSRYLVKRTGEKVFLECVQDMDHENMFWYRQDPGLGLRLIYFSYDVKMKEKGDIPEGYSVSREKKERFSLILESASTNQTSMYLCASSFAGLAEDYEQYFGPGTRLTVT.

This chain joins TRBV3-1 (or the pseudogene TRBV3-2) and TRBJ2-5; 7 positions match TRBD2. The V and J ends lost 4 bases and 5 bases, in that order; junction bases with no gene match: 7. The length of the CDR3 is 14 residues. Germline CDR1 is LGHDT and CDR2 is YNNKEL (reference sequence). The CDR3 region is CASSLGLGVETQYF. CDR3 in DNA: TGTGCCAGCAGCCTCGGACTAGGTGTGGAGACCCAGTACTTC.